This TCR beta chain was profiled in a study of follicular helper T cells after annual influenza vaccination. Study-wide points: Change in circulating plasmablasts correlated with ICOS+CD38+ cTfh clonality change.

This CDR3 has 18 amino acids. V trimming: 5 bases; J trimming: 3 bases; junction bases outside the gene matches: 12. The V gene's germline CDR1 is SGHTA and CDR2 FQGNSA. Comment on this clone: Its specificity is not known.

Sequenced by immunoSEQ multiplex PCR; TCRdb stores in-frame clones only, minus some. In the table there are around 9,000 clones, 80% to 85% of which are singletons. Regarding time point: 2013-2014 season, 7 days after vaccination. Between about 40 and 110 mL of blood was drawn per time point. The chain carries TRBV7-2 and TRBJ2-6; 8 bases match TRBD1. The specimen was CXCR5- memory CD4+ T cells sorted from blood, collected 7 days after influenza vaccination. This sequence was found in an adult who received the influenza vaccine. The CDR3 loop is CASSKDRGRTGGANVLTF. The CDR3 DNA is TGTGCCAGCAGCAAAGACAGGGGACGAACAGGTGGGGCCAACGTCCTGACTTTC.